This T cell receptor (beta chain) appears in the sequencing data of a study of CD4 T cells in relation to SARS-CoV-2 and coronaviruses (dated by TCRdb to the early 2020s). Study-level background: In the ViraFEST assay, PBMCs were grown with antigen for 9 to 10 days, and TCR beta CDR3s were then sequenced to identify antigen-specific clonal expansions. The study assessed, at the TCR clonotype level, memory CD4+ T cell crossreactivity between SARS-CoV-2 and common cold coronavirus spike proteins. A different, Illumina-based TCR-beta assay was used to sequence expansion assays from other donors in the study. HLA restriction was mapped for shared crossreactive spike epitopes using patient-derived lymphoblastoid cell lines. Samples from a few pre-COVID donors and the naive versus memory experiments were sequenced with the Adaptive Biotechnologies TCR-sequencing kit; other data were Illumina-based. An HIV-1 Nef peptide pool or a culture without peptide was used as the negative reference condition. Beyond this particular receptor, the publication reports: Because no donor provided both pre-pandemic and post-infection samples, tracing the source of pre-existing responses was limited. Crossreactivity analysis was centred on spike protein, so crossreactivity against other viral proteins was not assessed. Significantly weaker SARS-CoV-2-driven expansion was shown by crossreactive clones than by monoreactive clones, consistent with antigenic imprinting. In about 71% of donors, memory CD4+ clonotypes turned up that crossrecognized SARS-CoV-2 and at least one common cold coronavirus spike. The study was limited by small numbers of patients and tested TCRs.

The library was produced with the immunoSEQ multiplex PCR assay. From the authors' description of their analysis: Preprocessing removed nonproductive sequences and CDR3s not starting with C, not ending with F or W, or shorter than 7 amino acids. Antigen-specific clonotypes were called with the MANAFEST web app on the basis of expansion relative to the reference and to other culture wells. To be counted as positive, a clone had to show significant expansion compared with the reference culture, at an FDR below 0.05, in 2 of 3 replicate wells. Positive clones also required significant expansion versus all other tandem wells and an odds ratio above 5. After three terminal residues were trimmed from each end, CDR3 homology was quantified as pairwise Levenshtein distance using the stringdist R package. This immuneACCESS table, as held by TCRdb, lists in-frame sequences with V and J called but not all clones. Of the missing ones, under half trace to an unresolved V gene in checked studies; the others have no known cause. V, J and clone size derive from that table, while D and trimming were established from the DNA sequence. The sample yields around 31,000 clones; 60% to 80% were counted once. Approximately 13% of the sample rests with the top ten.

CD4+ T cells from unexposed donors were collected before the COVID-19 pandemic (2011-2018). After around 10 days of culture, CD4+ T cells were isolated with the EasySep CD4+ T cell isolation kit. As cell number allowed, CD4+ T cells from unexposed donors were tested for reactivity to SARS-CoV-2 S and N and to four common cold coronavirus spike pools. Each well held more than 1.5 million PBMCs cultured in IMDM containing roughly 5% human AB serum and roughly 9.3 IU/ml IL-2. Half of the culture medium was replaced with fresh IL-2-containing medium on days 3 and 7. Triplicate replicate wells were generally used for each peptide culture condition. Leukapheresis product for the unexposed donors was purchased commercially. Ficoll-Paque PLUS gradient centrifugation was used to isolate PBMCs from either whole blood or leukapheresis product. PBMCs were either cryopreserved at -140°C or used fresh in the expansion assay. The QIAamp Micro DNA Kit was used to extract genomic DNA from the CD4+ T cells.

Trimming removed 1 base from V and 14 bases from J, leaving 14 bases between the germline ends. The CDR3 has 12 amino acids, counting the end cysteine and phenylalanine. Only the CDR3 region is kept as DNA, spanning 36 bases read in frame from base 1. Via the germline V gene, CDR1 is SGHVS and CDR2 FQNEAQ. Notes on this clone: Its antigen is still unknown. One base away there is no much larger clone; base qualities are not given.

The sequenced sample consisted of CD4+ T cells from PBMCs, cultured in vitro. The chain links TRBV7-8 with TRBJ1-2; the D segment could be TRBD1, given 6 matching bases. This TCR was recovered from a human donor in good health. The base sequence is TGTGCCAGCAGCTTAGGGTCAGGGGCAAAGACCTTC. Translated, this gives CASSLGSGAKTF.